This TCR beta chain was sequenced during a study of T-cell memory formation after mild COVID-19. Study in general: TCR clusters were mostly confined to one donor each.

This clonotype was seen only a few times. CDR3 length: 15 residues. The germline V gene has CDR1 SGHTA and CDR2 FQGNSA. Losses at the gene ends were 2 bases for V and 3 bases for J; bases not matched to a gene: 7. TCRdb itself ran the 5' RACE reads through MiXCR, one entry per CDR3 protein. This sample has roughly 160,000 distinct CDR3 sequences, with approximately 10% found just once. The TCR comes from a man aged 18 to 30 who had mild COVID-19 (a few samples of this study predate the infection). Cell type and time point are not known. Sequencing was carried out using PBMCs or a T cell subset sorted from them (not recorded which). The V call is TRBV7-2, the J call TRBJ2-7, with 7 bases that match TRBD2. The CDR3 is CASSLSGAGIYEQYF. As DNA, the CDR3 is TGTGCCAGCAGCTTAAGCGGGGCGGGGATCTACGAGCAGTACTTC.